These T cell receptor beta chains were read from a single sample in a study of OX40 agonist ivuxolimab in advanced cancers. Clones were sequenced by immunoSEQ multiplex PCR, and TCRdb holds only the in-frame ones, with some missing. Here the sample spans fewer than 200,000 clones, around 94% being singletons. The sequencing here drew on CD4+ or CD8+ T cells sorted from blood, taken in a trial of the OX40 agonist ivuxolimab. These receptors were taken from an adult with an advanced solid tumor such as melanoma, head and neck, liver or kidney cancer. CDR3s leave out the opening cysteine and the closing phenylalanine or tryptophan.

TRBV12-5 | ASGAGPPLGYT
TRBV7-2 | ASSVRQADTQY
TRBV14 | ASSPLREALETQY
TRBV7-9 | AHEEGLTDTQY
TRBV9 | ASSVRTNYGYT
TRBV4-3 | ASSQEAATRYEQY
TRBV7-2 | ASSSGTMTYEQY
TRBV5-4 | ASSLRDKEQY
TRBV5-4 | ASSQTGHGYT
TRBV13 | ASSLRTGRETQY
TRBV27 | ASSPDRGTFYGYT
TRBV18 | ASSPGDSFTEQY
TRBV5-6 | ASSWGVSSEAF
TRBV11-2 | ASSLDPPPNTQY